Each of the 9 T cell receptor beta chains below was sequenced from the same sample in a study of control samples from healthy donors and cancer patients. The repertoire was sequenced with immunoSEQ multiplex PCR; TCRdb's copy has only in-frame clones and lacks some. Altogether some 120,000 clones are present, over 75% being singletons, with the ten largest covering approximately 2.7%. The specimen sequenced was blood. These receptors came from a man between 18 and 35 years old in good health.

The chain recombines TRBV3-1 (or the pseudogene TRBV3-2) with TRBJ2-1; the match to TRBD2 covers 11 bases. The V and J ends lost 5 bases and 10 bases, in that order; junction bases with no gene match: 10. CDR1 and CDR2 from the germline V gene are LGHDT and YNNKEL (reference sequence). The length of the CDR3 is 15 residues. The CDR3 region is CASSSPGLADEEQFF. As DNA, the CDR3 is TGTGCCAGCAGCTCACCGGGACTAGCGGACGAGGAGCAGTTCTTC.

This clone has a single count. The gene calls are TRBV6-6 and TRBJ2-1, with TRBD2 identical over 9 bases. Germline V CDR1 and CDR2: MNHNY, SVGAGI (reference sequence). The CDR3 consists of 13 residues. Trimming at V came to 11 bases and at J to 1 base, leaving 3 bases not matched to a gene. The CDR3 region is CARRGGSYNEQFF. The DNA of the CDR3 is TGTGCCCGGCGGGGGGGGTCCTACAATGAGCAGTTCTTC.

This clone was counted once. The chain carries TRBV14 and TRBJ2-1; a possible D gene is TRBD1 (6 bases). The CDR3 consists of 17 residues. Trimming removed 0 bases from V and 6 bases from J, with 18 bases in between. Germline-derived CDR1 and CDR2 are SGHDN and FVKESK. The CDR3, as DNA: TGTGCCAGCAGCCAAGATCAGGTGGGACAATTTAGCAATGAGCAGTTCTTC. Protein sequence: CASSQDQVGQFSNEQFF.

The gene calls are TRBV7-2 and TRBJ1-1; 10 bases line up with TRBD1. The CDR3 totals 15 residues. Germline V CDR1 and CDR2: SGHTA, FQGNSA. V gave up 0 bases and J gave up 8 bases; unmatched junction bases: 6. CDR3 in DNA: TGTGCCAGCAGCTTAGCGGGACAGGGGACGGCAGAAGCTTTCTTT. Its translation is CASSLAGQGTAEAFF.

The chain is built from TRBV7-9 and TRBJ2-5, with D unclear. Trimming stripped 2 bases from V and 2 bases from J, with 0 bases between. This CDR3 is 11 amino acids long. Germline V lookup: CDR1 SEHNR, CDR2 FQNEAQ (reference sequence). The CDR3 DNA is TGTGCCAGCAGCTTACAAGAGACCCAGTACTTC. It specifies CASSLQETQYF. The variable domain in full, completed from reference TRBV7-9 and TRBJ2-5, reads DTGVSQNPRHKITKRGQNVTFRCDPISEHNRLYWYRQTLGQGPEFLTYFQNEAQLEKSRLLSDRFSAERPKGSFSTLEIQRTEQGDSAMYLCASSLQETQYFGPGTRLLVL.

The chain is built from TRBV29-1 and TRBJ2-1; 11 bases are shared with TRBD2. Germline CDR1 and CDR2: SQVTM and ANQGSEA. The CDR3 sequence is 14 residues long. The J segment lost 4 bases and the V segment lost 7 bases, leaving 6 bases of the junction unmatched. In DNA form, the CDR3 reads TGCAGCGGGTCACTAGCGGGAGCTTACAATGAGCAGTTCTTC. It specifies CSGSLAGAYNEQFF.

The gene calls are TRBV4-1 and TRBJ1-2; D call uncertain. CDR1 and CDR2 (germline): MGHRA, YSYEKL. V dropped 5 bases and J dropped 3 bases, with 13 bases sitting between them. This CDR3 is built from 14 residues. The CDR3 spells CASSFRGFHYGYTF. In DNA, the CDR3 is TGCGCCAGCAGCTTTCGTGGATTCCACTATGGCTACACCTTC.

J is TRBJ2-1 and V is TRBV30; D assignment may be TRBD1 or TRBD2 (6 bases each). CDR3 length: 14 amino acids. The V and J ends lost 3 bases and 7 bases respectively, with 16 bases between them. Germline loops: CDR1 GTSNPN, CDR2 SVGIG (reference sequence). This CDR3 is CAWRVFKGGNEQFF. Written as DNA, the CDR3 is TGTGCCTGGAGAGTTTTTAAGGGGGGTAATGAGCAGTTCTTC.

The chain recombines TRBV27 with TRBJ1-3, with D possibly being TRBD1 (6 bases). The germline CDR1 and CDR2 sequences are MNHEY and SMNVEV (reference sequence). The germline V and J ends were trimmed by 10 bases and 0 bases, with 19 bases remaining between them. The CDR3 covers 16 residues. Here the CDR3 reads CAITSQGRGSGNTIYF. In DNA, the CDR3 is TGTGCCATCACGTCTCAGGGGAGAGGCTCTGGAAACACCATATATTTT.